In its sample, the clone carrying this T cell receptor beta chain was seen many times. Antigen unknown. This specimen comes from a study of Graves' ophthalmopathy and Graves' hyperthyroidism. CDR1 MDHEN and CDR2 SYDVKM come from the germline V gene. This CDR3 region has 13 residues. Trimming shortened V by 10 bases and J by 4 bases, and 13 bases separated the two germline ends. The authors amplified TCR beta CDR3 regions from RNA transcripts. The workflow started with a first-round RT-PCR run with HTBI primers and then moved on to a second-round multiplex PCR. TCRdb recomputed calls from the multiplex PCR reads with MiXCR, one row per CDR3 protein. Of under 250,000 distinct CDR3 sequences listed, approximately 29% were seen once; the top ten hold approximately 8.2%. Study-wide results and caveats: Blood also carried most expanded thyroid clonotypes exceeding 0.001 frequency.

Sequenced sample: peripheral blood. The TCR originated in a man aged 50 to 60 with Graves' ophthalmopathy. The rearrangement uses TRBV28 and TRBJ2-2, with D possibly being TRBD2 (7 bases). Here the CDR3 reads CATHREGTGELFF. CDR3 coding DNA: TGTGCCACGCACAGGGAGGGCACCGGGGAGCTGTTTTTT. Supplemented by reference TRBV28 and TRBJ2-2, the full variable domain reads DVKVTQSSRYLVKRTGEKVFLECVQDMDHENMFWYRQDPGLGLRLIYFSYDVKMKEKGDIPEGYSVSREKKERFSLILESASTNQTSMYLCATHREGTGELFFGEGSRLTVL.